This TCR beta chain was observed in a study of cytotoxic CD8 clonotypes in ibrutinib-treated CLL listed by TCRdb under 2021. Some background on the complete study: In this cohort, approximately 14 patients were treatment-naive and roughly 10 were relapsed/refractory, while 17 to 18 had unmutated IGHV. Samples at response were collected after a median of about 13 months of treatment, with a range of about 6 to 40 months. Responses were partial in around 25 patients and complete in 2; after median around 68 months follow-up, about 14 stayed in remission and some twelve progressed. Cryopreserved peripheral blood mononuclear cells were collected before treatment, at response, and at either disease progression or sustained remission. Samples averaged roughly 280,000 productive templates and 90,000 to 100,000 productive rearrangements. Longitudinal samples were obtainable from about 30% of the roughly 90 participants in the trial. Every sample from remission and from progressive disease was obtained while the patients were still on ibrutinib.

As concerns this clone: The specificity of this receptor is unknown. No much larger clonotype is one base removed from it; base qualities were not supplied.

The time point label corresponds to: approximately 25 months on ibrutinib. For TCR beta library preparation, 1.5 to 2 micrograms of genomic DNA were isolated from cryopreserved PBMCs. Longitudinal blood samples from CLL patients on ibrutinib monotherapy were analyzed using high-throughput TCR beta sequencing. Patients were enrolled in a phase 2 open-label single-center ibrutinib monotherapy trial. CDR1 and CDR2 are read off the germline V gene (reference sequence) as LNHDA and SQIVND. The CDR3 spans 14 residues, from the cysteine through the phenylalanine. Kept here is only the CDR3 DNA, which spans 42 bases and is read in frame from base 1. Ends trimmed: V by 1 base, J by 8 bases; bases unmatched to a gene: 4. Broad study findings and their caveats: Sampling times were not matched between sustained-remission and progressing patients, and lymph node repertoires were not studied. At baseline, clonality was higher than in age-matched healthy donors and showed a strong correlation with circulating CD8+ T-cell counts. Clonality increased at ibrutinib response, stayed stable in sustained remission, and fell back toward baseline at progression. Public clonotypes were rare and either contracted or stayed stable during treatment, and the rise in clonality at ibrutinib response reflected the expansion of private clonotypes.

Each clonotype received, on average, roughly 9.6x coverage in deep resolution sequencing performed on a MiSeq, where the target depth lay between 1 in 1 million and 1 in 200,000 T cells. TCR beta libraries were generated with the immunoSEQ hsTCRB Kit. The original pipeline was this. Data were analyzed with ImmunoSEQ Data Assistant and ImmunoSEQ Analyzer, with V, D and J genes assigned per IMGT definitions. Clonality, which ranges from 0 to 1, was calculated as one minus the normalized Shannon entropy of productive rearrangement frequencies. Only overrepresented clonotypes making up at least 0.05% of the repertoire of each patient were included in the public clonotype analysis. Thirteen repertoires from age-matched healthy donors, obtained from immuneACCESS, served as clonality controls. TCRdb holds this immuneACCESS table with in-frame rearrangements only. Some clones are missing; in checked studies, unresolved V genes explain under half, and the rest has no known cause. The V and J calls and the clone size are those of that table, but D and trimming were determined from the DNA. A total of 110,000 to 150,000 clones appear in this sample, about 76% of them only once. Around 4.9% of the sample comes from the top ten.

Source: PBMCs, taken after 24 months of ibrutinib treatment. The clonotype comes from a human donor with chronic lymphocytic leukemia. This chain is built from TRBV19 and TRBJ1-1, with TRBD1 matching 10 junction bases. The DNA sequence is as follows: TGTGCCAGTAGTATAGGACAGGGGGCTTCAGAAGCTTTCTTT. This gives the protein CASSIGQGASEAFF.